This TCR beta chain was sequenced for a study of T cells in Graves' hyperthyroidism and ophthalmopathy. Study conclusions and caveats: Blood shared most expanded thyroid clonotypes above 0.001.

This clonotype has only a few counts. Its antigen remains unknown. The investigators amplified TCR beta CDR3 regions from RNA transcripts. HTBI primers were used for first-round RT-PCR of the TCR CDR3. TCRdb reanalysed the multiplex PCR reads using MiXCR and keeps one entry per CDR3 protein. The sample includes 300,000 to 450,000 distinct CDR3 sequences, more than 20% of them seen just once. Stable hyperthyroidism: no ophthalmopathy progression over 18 months of follow-up. The PBMCs had their origin in about 9.7 ml of fresh peripheral blood. Trimming removed 3 bases at V and 1 base at J, with 13 bases between. The CDR3 sequence is 15 residues long. Germline V gene data show CDR1 as DFQATT and CDR2 as SNEGSKA (reference sequence).

Material for sequencing was blood. This chain connects TRBV20-1 to TRBJ1-5; perhaps TRBD1 as D (5 bases). The TCR was taken from a man aged 45-65 years with Graves' hyperthyroidism. The CDR3 DNA reads TGCAGTGCTAGGGTTGGGGACTTGAGCAATCAGCCCCAGCATTTT. As protein: CSARVGDLSNQPQHF.